This is a list of T cell receptor beta chains from one sample in a study of cytomegalovirus exposure and HLA in healthy donors. The protocol was immunoSEQ multiplex PCR, while the TCRdb copy is restricted to in-frame clones and leaves out a portion. The sample carries approximately 220,000 clones, over 80% recorded once. Sequencing was performed on PBMCs. The receptors were sampled from a woman in her late teens or twenties in good health and CMV-seronegative. Each CDR3 is given with its conserved first and last residue. The D gene is left open where the match is weak. Part of the rows lack a size; the others show once, few, many or a class for expanded clones.

J gene	clone size	V gene	D gene	CDR3 DNA	CDR3 protein
TRBJ2-1	NA	TRBV6-5	NA	TGTGCCAGCAGTTACCTCCGGGGGGCTGACTACAATGAGCAGTTCTTC	CASSYLRGADYNEQFF
TRBJ2-1	NA	TRBV9	NA	TGTGCCAGCAGCGAGCGGGTGACCTACAATGAGCAGTTCTTC	CASSERVTYNEQFF
TRBJ2-1	NA	TRBV9	NA	TGTGCCAGCAGCGTAGGAACTAGCCCTAAGGGCGATGAGCAGTTCTTC	CASSVGTSPKGDEQFF
TRBJ1-1	NA	TRBV7-9	NA	TGTGCCAGCAGCTTAGACAGGGTCACTGAAGCTTTCTTT	CASSLDRVTEAFF
TRBJ2-2	once	TRBV6-5	TRBD1	TGTGCCAGCAGTTACCCTACAGGGGGCAAAGGCGGGGAGCTGTTTTTT	CASSYPTGGKGGELFF
TRBJ1-2	few	TRBV28	TRBD1	TGTGCCAGCAGGCCTCGAGGCGACAGGGAAAGTGGCTACACCTTC	CASRPRGDRESGYTF
TRBJ1-5	NA	TRBV6-1	NA	TGTGCCAGCAGTGAAGGGGGGGGGTCACAGCCCCAGCATTTT	CASSEGGGSQPQHF
TRBJ2-3	NA	TRBV30	NA	TGTGCCTGGAAGGGGGATTTGAATACGCAGTATTTT	CAWKGDLNTQYF
TRBJ2-1	NA	TRBV19	NA	TGTGCCAGTAGTATCGGGGGAAATAAGAACAATGAGCAGTTCTTC	CASSIGGNKNNEQFF
TRBJ1-1	NA	TRBV10-1	TRBD1	TGCGCCAGCAGCCGACAGGGGAGCGCTGAAGCTTTCTTT	CASSRQGSAEAFF
TRBJ1-2	NA	TRBV5-8	TRBD1	TGTGCCAGCAGCCTAGCGGGACAGACATACTATGGCTACACCTTC	CASSLAGQTYYGYTF
TRBJ2-1	NA	TRBV5-1	TRBD2	TGCGCCAGCAGCTTGCTGGGCGGGAGGGCCCGTAGTGAGCAGTTCTTC	CASSLLGGRARSEQFF
TRBJ2-1	NA	TRBV5-1	NA	TGCGCCAGCAGCTTGTATCGCGGCCAGTACAATGAGCAGTTCTTC	CASSLYRGQYNEQFF
TRBJ2-7	NA	TRBV4-1	NA	TGCGCCAGCAGCCAAGAAACCCGCACCCCGTACCTGGACAGCCGAGAGCAGTACTTC	CASSQETRTPYLDSREQYF
TRBJ2-1	NA	TRBV6-4	NA	TGTGCCAGCAGTGTCGACACGATTAACAATGAGCAGTTCTTC	CASSVDTINNEQFF
TRBJ1-1	NA	TRBV7-9	NA	TGTGCCAGCCTGAACAGGGATACTGAAGCTTTCTTT	CASLNRDTEAFF
TRBJ2-3	NA	TRBV7-2	TRBD2	TGTGCCAGCTCGACCGGGACTAGCGGGAGAAGCACAGATACGCAGTATTTT	CASSTGTSGRSTDTQYF
TRBJ1-5	once	TRBV12-5	NA	TGTGCTAGTGGTTTGGACAGGGTGCCGGGCAATCAGCCCCAGCATTTT	CASGLDRVPGNQPQHF
TRBJ1-1	NA	TRBV19	TRBD1	TGTGCCAGTAGTATCCCAGGGGGCACTGAAGCTTTCTTT	CASSIPGGTEAFF
TRBJ2-1	NA	TRBV30	NA	TGTGCCTGGAGTGTCCCTAATTACAATGAGCAGTTCTTC	CAWSVPNYNEQFF
TRBJ2-2	NA	TRBV13	TRBD2	TGTGCCAGCAGGCAGAAGGGAGGGCGAACCGGGGAGCTGTTTTTT	CASRQKGGRTGELFF
TRBJ1-1	NA	TRBV6-6	TRBD1	TGTGCCAGCAGTTACGTCGGACAGGACTACACTGAAGCTTTCTTT	CASSYVGQDYTEAFF
TRBJ1-2	NA	TRBV10-3	NA	TGTGCCATCACCCAGGGCTCCTATGGCTACACCTTC	CAITQGSYGYTF
TRBJ2-5	NA	TRBV6-1	NA	TGTGCCAGCAGTGAAAGGACAGTCCAAGAGACCCAGTACTTC	CASSERTVQETQYF
TRBJ1-2	NA	TRBV6-5	NA	TGTGCCAGCAGCGGTCCGGGAATGGAGTACACCTTC	CASSGPGMEYTF
TRBJ2-1	NA	TRBV6-5	TRBD1	TGTGCCAGCAGCCACTCAGGGGGCGCGGGAAATGAGCAGTTCTTC	CASSHSGGAGNEQFF
TRBJ1-2	NA	TRBV27	NA	TGTGCCAGCAGTTTCCACAGGGAATCCTATGGCTACACCTTC	CASSFHRESYGYTF
TRBJ2-3	NA	TRBV2	NA	TGTGCCAGCAGTGAAATAAGAGGGGGGGCAACTAGCACAGATACGCAGTATTTT	CASSEIRGGATSTDTQYF
TRBJ2-1	NA	TRBV9	NA	TGTGCCAGCGGGACTTACAATGAGCAGTTCTTC	CASGTYNEQFF
TRBJ2-1	NA	TRBV9	NA	TGTGCCAGCAGCGTATCCCGGGGTGGGGGTCGGGGGTACAATGAGCAGTTCTTC	CASSVSRGGGRGYNEQFF
TRBJ2-3	NA	TRBV7-6	TRBD2	TGTGCCAGCAGCTTAGGCCTAGCGGGAGGGCCGGAGGATACGCAGTATTTT	CASSLGLAGGPEDTQYF
TRBJ2-1	NA	TRBV5-1	TRBD2	TGCGCCAGCAGCTTAATGAGTAGCGGGAGGATAGGCGGTGAGCAGTTCTTC	CASSLMSSGRIGGEQFF
TRBJ2-5	NA	TRBV7-3	NA	TGTGCCAGCAGCTCCTCGACCCTGGCGGGAGAGACCCAGTACTTC	CASSSSTLAGETQYF
TRBJ1-6	NA	TRBV30	TRBD1	TGTGCCTGGAGTGCATCGGGACAGGGGAATTCACCCCTCCACTTT	CAWSASGQGNSPLHF
TRBJ1-1	NA	TRBV27	NA	TGTGCCAGCAGTTTAGGGTTTAAGGGGCGCATGAACACTGAAGCTTTCTTT	CASSLGFKGRMNTEAFF
TRBJ1-1	NA	TRBV29-1	TRBD1	TGCAGCGTCCGACAGGGGGCCCTGAATGGTGAAGCTTTCTTT	CSVRQGALNGEAFF
TRBJ2-7	once	TRBV27	NA	TGTGCCAGCAGTTCCCGGAACAGACAGAGCCCCTACGAGCAGTACTTC	CASSSRNRQSPYEQYF